One and the same sample provided the 2 T cell receptor beta chains below, sequenced in a study of blood T cell repertoires in COVID-19. The protocol was immunoSEQ multiplex PCR, while the TCRdb copy is restricted to in-frame clones and leaves out a portion. The repertoire holds around 78,000 clones, with approximately 88% as singletons. What was sequenced was peripheral blood. These receptors all come from a man over 45 with active COVID-19.

This chain joins TRBV18 and TRBJ2-5, with 7 bases matching TRBD2. The V and J ends lost 6 bases and 5 bases, in that order; junction bases with no gene match: 3. Per germline, CDR1 KGHSH and CDR2 LQKENI. This CDR3 is built from 12 residues. The CDR3 bases are TGTGCCAGCTCCCCCGGGGGGGAGACCCAGTACTTC. Translated: CASSPGGETQYF. The variable domain in full, completed from reference TRBV18 and TRBJ2-5, reads NAGVMQNPRHLVRRRGQEARLRCSPMKGHSHVYWYRQLPEEGLKFMVYLQKENIIDESGMPKERFSAEFPKEGPSILRIQQVVRGDSAAYFCASSPGGETQYFGPGTRLLVL.

The genes are TRBV5-1 and TRBJ2-3; 8 bases line up with TRBD1. V was pared by 6 bases and J by 1 base, with 4 bases of the junction left unmatched. The germline gives CDR1 SGHRS, CDR2 YFSETQ. This CDR3 region has 14 residues. The CDR3 sequence: CASTGGSRTDTQYF. CDR3 nucleotides: TGCGCCAGCACAGGGGGCTCTCGCACAGATACGCAGTATTTT. The complete variable domain, with remaining parts taken from reference TRBV5-1 and TRBJ2-3, reads KAGVTQTPRYLIKTRGQQVTLSCSPISGHRSVSWYQQTPGQGLQFLFEYFSETQRNKGNFPGRFSGRQFSNSRSEMNVSTLELGDSALYLCASTGGSRTDTQYFGPGTRLTVL.